This T cell receptor beta chain was profiled in a study of siplizumab effects on memory and regulatory T cells. For this clone: The antigen is not known.

The method was immunoSEQ multiplex PCR; TCRdb's version includes in-frame clones alone and lacks a portion of them. The sample has around 100,000 clones, about 90% seen once. Study-level results: Sequences that were alloreactive and traceable to unstimulated CD4+ memory cells were significantly reduced by siplizumab. Just a small share of alloreactive clones was traced back to unstimulated subsets. Proliferating siplizumab-culture Tregs lacked confirmation of suppressive function. With siplizumab, Treg-derived clones averaged roughly 62% of mappable alloreactive CD4+ clones, versus more than 25% in controls.

The V and J ends lost 3 bases and 7 bases, in that order; junction bases with no gene match: 20. Germline CDR1 MGHRA, CDR2 YSYEKL. There are 18 residues in the CDR3. The specimen sequenced was Tregs sorted from blood. The receptor was derived from a human donor in good health. V gene TRBV4-1 combines with J gene TRBJ1-2; 7 positions agree with TRBD1. The CDR3, as DNA: TGCGCCAGCAGCCATCGCTCCCCCGACAGGGCTTATTCGGGTGGCTACACCTTC. Its translation is CASSHRSPDRAYSGGYTF.